Below are 9 T cell receptor beta chains sequenced from a single sample in a study of blood T cell repertoires in COVID-19. This table comes from immunoSEQ multiplex PCR, and its TCRdb copy is limited to in-frame clones, with some not included. This table holds roughly 380,000 clones, about 88% found once. Sequencing used PBMCs or T cells enriched from blood (not recorded which). Receptors originate from a woman aged 25 to 39 who had recovered from COVID-19.

The genes are TRBV19 and TRBJ1-3, with TRBD1 matching over 7 bases. This CDR3 spans 18 amino acids. Germline CDR1 reads LNHDA; CDR2 reads SQIVND (reference sequence). The J segment lost 3 bases and the V segment lost 3 bases, leaving 14 bases of the junction unmatched. The CDR3 is CASSIQPDRLFGGNTIYF. DNA of the CDR3: TGTGCCAGTAGTATCCAGCCGGACAGGCTGTTTGGTGGAAACACCATATATTTT.

J is TRBJ2-7 and V is TRBV7-9; 9 nucleotides line up with TRBD2. CDR3 size: 14 residues. V was clipped by 5 bases and J by 0 bases; unmatched bases: 2. In germline, CDR1 is SEHNR, CDR2 FQNEAQ (reference sequence). The DNA of the CDR3 is TGTGCCAGCAGCCTGACTAGCGGCTCCTACGAGCAGTACTTC. Amino acids: CASSLTSGSYEQYF.

The chain uses TRBV7-2 and TRBJ2-3; D uncertain. The CDR3 spans 14 residues. Germline loops: CDR1 SGHTA, CDR2 FQGNSA. V lost 5 bases, J lost 8 bases, and 17 bases lay in between. CDR3 region: CASSPPSVPLTQYF. CDR3 in DNA: TGTGCCAGCAGCCCCCCGTCTGTCCCCCTTACGCAGTATTTT.

The V and J genes are TRBV15 and TRBJ1-5; 9 bases line up with TRBD1. CDR1 LNHNV and CDR2 YYDKDF come from the germline V gene (reference sequence). J gave up 3 bases and V 6 bases, and 6 bases lay outside the gene matches. This CDR3 region has 15 residues. CDR3 sequence (DNA): TGTGCCACCAGGTACGGGACAGGGTACAATCAGCCCCAGCATTTT. Its translation: CATRYGTGYNQPQHF.

This chain joins TRBV6-4 and TRBJ1-3, with D possibly matching TRBD1 (6 bases). Germline-derived CDR1 and CDR2 are MRHNA and SNTAGT. V was clipped by 2 bases and J by 0 bases, with 11 bases between them. This CDR3 contains 16 residues. The CDR3 here is CASSDPRTDSGNTIYF. In DNA form, the CDR3 reads TGTGCCAGCAGTGACCCCAGGACAGACTCTGGAAACACCATATATTTT.

The chain combines TRBV7-8 with TRBJ2-4; 7 positions agree with TRBD1. This CDR3 comprises 17 residues. V trimming: 0 bases; J trimming: 0 bases; junction bases outside the gene matches: 5. The germline V gene has CDR1 SGHVS and CDR2 FQNEAQ. The CDR3 DNA reads TGTGCCAGCAGCTTAGCGCAGGGACAGCTAGCCAAAAACATTCAGTACTTC. It yields the protein CASSLAQGQLAKNIQYF.

The chain links TRBV3-1 (or the pseudogene TRBV3-2) to TRBJ2-3; tentatively, D is TRBD1 (8 bases). From germline, CDR1 is LGHDT and CDR2 YNNKEL (reference sequence). V lost 2 bases to trimming and J lost 7 bases, with 22 bases between them. This CDR3 is built from 17 residues. CDR3 nucleotides: TGTGCCAGCAGCCAACCGGCCCCAGGACAGGGACTAAATACGCAGTATTTT. Protein sequence: CASSQPAPGQGLNTQYF.

This clone was counted only a few times. The rearrangement uses TRBV7-9 and TRBJ2-2; D ambiguous. The germline V gene encodes CDR1 SEHNR and CDR2 FQNEAQ (reference sequence). The CDR3 loop spans 13 amino acids. Between the trimmed V and J ends, which lost 5 bases and 7 bases, there was a span of 11 bases. The CDR3 region has the DNA TGTGCCAGCAGCCTACTGGTTGGCGGGGAGCTGTTTTTT. This translates into CASSLLVGGELFF.

This chain's CDR3 is CASSVEYAGGLETQYF. CDR3 bases: TGTGCCAGCAGCGTAGAGTACGCGGGGGGGCTTGAGACCCAGTACTTC. This sequence joins TRBV9 and TRBJ2-5, with 9 bases identical to TRBD2. The CDR3 runs to 16 residues. Germline V gene sequence: CDR1 SGDLS, CDR2 YYNGEE. With 0 bases clipped from V and 5 bases from J, the junction kept 8 bases outside the gene matches.